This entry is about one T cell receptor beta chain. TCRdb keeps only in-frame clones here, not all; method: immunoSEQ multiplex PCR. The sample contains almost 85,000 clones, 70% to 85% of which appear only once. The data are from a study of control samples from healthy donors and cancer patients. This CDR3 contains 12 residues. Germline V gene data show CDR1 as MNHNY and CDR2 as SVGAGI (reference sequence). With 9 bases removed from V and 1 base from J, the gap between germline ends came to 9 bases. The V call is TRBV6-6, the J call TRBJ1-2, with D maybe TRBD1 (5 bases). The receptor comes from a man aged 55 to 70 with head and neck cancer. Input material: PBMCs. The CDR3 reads CASQTDNYGYTF. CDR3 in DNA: TGTGCCAGTCAGACAGATAACTATGGCTACACCTTC.